This entry lists 22 T cell receptor beta chains sequenced from one sample in a study of blood T cell repertoires in COVID-19. TCRdb's copy holds only in-frame clones and misses some; the assay was immunoSEQ multiplex PCR. This sample has 120,000 to 150,000 clones; about 87% occur once, and the top ten carry around 40%. Input material: peripheral blood. These receptors all stem from a man aged 45-65 years who had recovered from COVID-19.

The rearrangement uses TRBV6-2 or TRBV6-3 and TRBJ2-2, with D maybe TRBD2 (7 bases). From germline, CDR1 is MNHEY and CDR2 SVGEGT. With 0 bases removed from V and 6 bases from J, the gap between germline ends came to 14 bases. This CDR3 is 16 amino acids long. The CDR3 loop reads CASSYSTGGGAGELFF. As DNA, the CDR3 is TGTGCCAGCAGTTACTCGACGGGCGGGGGCGCCGGGGAGCTGTTTTTT.

This chain uses TRBV10-3 with TRBJ2-6; 7 positions agree with TRBD1. Germline V gene lookup returns CDR1 ENHRY and CDR2 SYGVKD. This CDR3 comprises 16 residues. The V segment lost 7 bases and the J segment 0 bases; nucleotides outside the gene matches: 6. The CDR3 sequence is CAITPGQSSGANVLTF. The CDR3 nucleotides are TGTGCCATCACCCCGGGACAGAGCTCTGGGGCCAACGTCCTGACTTTC.

The V and J genes are TRBV24-1 and TRBJ2-5, with TRBD2 matching 13 bases. The trim removed 4 bases at V and 4 bases at J, leaving 8 bases unmatched. Germline V gene sequence: CDR1 KGHDR, CDR2 SFDVKD. This CDR3 comprises 17 residues. DNA of the CDR3: TGTGCCACCAGTGAACCTGGACTAGCGGGGGAGGGAGAGACCCAGTACTTC. Translated, it gives CATSEPGLAGEGETQYF.

The rearrangement uses TRBV19 and TRBJ1-2; 8 bases map to TRBD1. Germline loops: CDR1 LNHDA, CDR2 SQIVND (reference sequence). V shed 5 bases and J 5 bases; nucleotides not matched to a gene: 10. CDR3 length: 15 residues. Written as DNA, the CDR3 is TGTGCCAGTAGTCCCGTCCGACAGGGGACATATGGCTACACCTTC. Its protein is CASSPVRQGTYGYTF.

This clone turned up a few times. The chain recombines TRBV6-2 or TRBV6-3 with TRBJ2-6, with D hard to call. The CDR3 extends over 14 amino acids. The V end was cut by 6 bases, the J end by 4 bases, with 10 bases between. Germline CDR1 MNHEY, CDR2 SVGEGT. CDR3 residues: CASSLASGANVLTF. The CDR3 nucleotides read TGTGCCAGCAGCCTGGCCTCCGGGGCCAACGTCCTGACTTTC.

The chain uses TRBV6-2 or TRBV6-3 and TRBJ1-2; TRBD1 might be the D (6 bases). Per germline, CDR1 MNHEY and CDR2 SVGEGT. Trimming stripped 0 bases from V and 5 bases from J, with 13 bases between. This CDR3 has 15 amino acids. In nucleotides, the CDR3 is TGTGCCAGCAGTTACTCGAGCGACAGGAGTTATGGCTACACCTTC. This sequence encodes CASSYSSDRSYGYTF.

V usage is TRBV27 and J usage is TRBJ2-5; TRBD1 is a possible D gene (6 bases). Germline V gene lookup returns CDR1 MNHEY and CDR2 SMNVEV (reference sequence). The CDR3 spans 15 residues. The germline V and J ends were trimmed by 6 bases and 5 bases, with 19 bases remaining between them. The chain's CDR3 is CASRLTGPGWETQYF. In nucleotides, the CDR3 is TGTGCCAGCAGGCTTACAGGGCCGGGATGGGAGACCCAGTACTTC.

The V and J genes are TRBV7-9 and TRBJ1-2; D possibly corresponds to TRBD1 (5 bases). V lost 4 bases and J 3 bases, leaving 12 bases between the germline ends. Looked up from germline, CDR1 is SEHNR and CDR2 is FQNEAQ (reference sequence). This CDR3 region has 14 residues. The CDR3 DNA sequence: TGTGCCAGCAGCTCCCAGACAGACTACTATGGCTACACCTTC. Encoded protein: CASSSQTDYYGYTF.

The chain carries TRBV4-2 and TRBJ2-7; 11 bases fit TRBD2. The germline CDR1 and CDR2 sequences are LGHNA and YNFKEQ. Germline trimming cut 5 bases from V and 9 bases from J; bases unmatched to any gene: 12. This CDR3 is built from 15 residues. The CDR3 is CASSTLAGGRLGQYF. The CDR3, as DNA: TGTGCCAGCAGCACCTTAGCGGGGGGGCGTTTAGGGCAGTACTTC.

The rearrangement links TRBV12-3 or TRBV12-4 to TRBJ2-7; D is possibly TRBD2 (5 bases). Trimming cost V 8 bases and J 10 bases, with 15 bases left between them. The CDR3 length is 11 residues. The CDR3 reads CASGLYGEQYF. For the CDR3, the DNA is TGTGCCAGCGGGCTTTACGGGGAACAGTACTTC.

The rearrangement joins TRBV19 to TRBJ1-6; tentative D call: TRBD1 (6 bases). Germline V gives CDR1 LNHDA, CDR2 SQIVND (reference sequence). V lost 8 bases to trimming and J lost 0 bases, with 17 bases between them. The CDR3 is 17 residues long. CDR3 region: CASPETGQSSYNSPLHF. CDR3 DNA sequence: TGTGCCAGTCCGGAGACAGGACAGAGCTCCTATAATTCACCCCTCCACTTT.

The chain combines TRBV30 with TRBJ1-5; D call uncertain. Germline lookup yields CDR1 GTSNPN and CDR2 SVGIG (reference sequence). The ends were cut back, 3 bases at V and 4 bases at J, with 10 bases in the middle. This CDR3 has 13 residues. As DNA, the CDR3 is TGTGCCTGGAGGGCGGAATTAAATCAGCCCCAGCATTTT. Its protein product is CAWRAELNQPQHF.

The CDR3 protein is CASSLGDRLHEQYF. The CDR3 DNA is TGCGCCAGCAGCTTGGGGGACAGGTTACACGAGCAGTACTTC. The chain recombines TRBV5-1 with TRBJ2-7; TRBD1 matches at 8 bases. The germline V gene encodes CDR1 SGHRS and CDR2 YFSETQ. V was clipped by 0 bases and J by 5 bases; unmatched bases: 4. The CDR3 is 14 amino acids.

The rearrangement joins TRBV7-2 to TRBJ2-5; 8 positions match TRBD1. The CDR3 runs to 16 residues. With 2 bases clipped from V and 7 bases from J, the junction kept 12 bases outside the gene matches. Germline CDR1 SGHTA, CDR2 FQGNSA. This CDR3 is CASSLTAGGAISTQYF. Here the CDR3 DNA reads TGTGCCAGCAGCTTAACCGCAGGGGGCGCGATTTCGACCCAGTACTTC.

This clone is a singleton in its sample. This chain connects TRBV27 to TRBJ2-7, with a tentative D call TRBD1 (6 bases). The germline V gene encodes CDR1 MNHEY and CDR2 SMNVEV (reference sequence). The CDR3 totals 13 residues. The V end was cut by 3 bases, the J end by 2 bases, with 8 bases between. CDR3 amino acids: CASSFRGAYEQYF. CDR3 DNA: TGTGCCAGCAGTTTCAGGGGAGCCTACGAGCAGTACTTC.

J is TRBJ2-5 and V is TRBV5-1; possible D gene TRBD1, 5 bases. CDR3 length: 14 amino acids. The germline CDR1 and CDR2 sequences are SGHRS and YFSETQ. Deletions cut 3 bases from V and 2 bases from J, with 11 bases between. The DNA of the CDR3 is TGCGCCAGCAGCTGGACGACAGTACAAGAGACCCAGTACTTC. Translated: CASSWTTVQETQYF.

The chain employs TRBV11-3 and TRBJ1-1; 10 bases agree with TRBD1. This CDR3 is 16 amino acids long. From germline, CDR1 is SGHNT and CDR2 YENEEA. V shed 5 bases and J 5 bases; nucleotides not matched to a gene: 11. Written as DNA, the CDR3 is TGTGCCAGCAGCGCCCGGGACAGGGGAGAGGGGACTGAAGCTTTCTTT. This translates into CASSARDRGEGTEAFF.

This clone was detected only a few times. The chain couples TRBV19 to TRBJ2-7, with TRBD1 matching over 7 bases. This CDR3 is built from 16 residues. Per germline, CDR1 LNHDA and CDR2 SQIVND (reference sequence). J gave up 2 bases and V 4 bases, and 11 bases lay outside the gene matches. Here the CDR3 reads CASSTYPRDSTYEQYF. CDR3 sequence (DNA): TGTGCCAGTAGTACTTATCCACGGGACAGCACCTACGAGCAGTACTTC.

V is TRBV27 and J is TRBJ2-7; 11 nucleotides agree with TRBD2. J gave up 2 bases and V 6 bases, and 6 bases lay outside the gene matches. CDR1 is MNHEY and CDR2 is SMNVEV in the germline V gene (reference sequence). This CDR3 region has 15 residues. CDR3 sequence: CASSSSSGGPYEQYF. CDR3 nucleotides: TGTGCCAGCAGCTCCTCTAGCGGGGGGCCCTACGAGCAGTACTTC.

The J gene is TRBJ1-2, the V gene TRBV4-1; 12 bases map to TRBD1. The CDR3 sequence is 17 residues long. Trimming at V came to 4 bases and at J to 4 bases, leaving 10 bases not matched to a gene. Germline CDR1 and CDR2: MGHRA and YSYEKL. The DNA of the CDR3 is TGCGCCAGCAGCCTGGGACAGGGGGCCTTCCCCTCCTATGGCTACACCTTC. It codes for CASSLGQGAFPSYGYTF.

The rearrangement uses TRBV5-8 and TRBJ2-3, with 10 bases lining up with TRBD2. CDR3 length: 17 residues. The V gene's germline CDR1 is SGHTS and CDR2 YDEGEE. V dropped 4 bases and J dropped 2; count of bases not matched to a gene: 10. CDR3 coding DNA: TGTGCCAGCAGCCGGACCGGGACTAGCGCCACCACAGATACGCAGTATTTT. As protein: CASSRTGTSATTDTQYF.

V usage is TRBV6-2 or TRBV6-3 and J usage is TRBJ2-1, with D unresolved. The V gene's germline CDR1 is MNHEY and CDR2 SVGEGT. CDR3 size: 11 residues. V lost 6 bases and J lost 10, with 10 bases in between. CDR3 loop: CASSDDREQFF. As DNA, the CDR3 is TGTGCCAGCAGCGATGATCGGGAGCAGTTCTTC.